Listed below are T cell receptor beta chains from one sample, sequenced in a study of blood T cell repertoires in COVID-19. TCRdb's table, derived via immunoSEQ multiplex PCR, lists solely in-frame clones and lacks some. The profile covers about 100,000 clones, with 90% to 95% appearing a single time and 17% taken by the ten largest. The sequencing sample was made of peripheral blood. Source of these receptors: a man aged 45-65 years with acute or convalescent COVID-19. The CDR3 runs from the conserved cysteine through the conserved F or W. The D gene is left open where the match is weak. Some rows mark clone size as missing; the rest say once, few, many or name a class of expanded clone.

v_call: TRBV3-1/TRBV3-2; j_call: TRBJ2-1; d_call: TRBD1; clone_size: -; cdr3_nt: TGTGCCAGCAGCCAGCGGCGTCCGGGACAGCTGTCCTACAATGAGCAGTTCTTC; cdr3_aa: CASSQRRPGQLSYNEQFF
v_call: TRBV30; j_call: TRBJ1-5; d_call: TRBD1; clone_size: -; cdr3_nt: TGTGCCTGGAGTGTATCGACAGGGAATCAGCCCCAGCATTTT; cdr3_aa: CAWSVSTGNQPQHF
v_call: TRBV11-3; j_call: TRBJ1-6; d_call: -; clone_size: -; cdr3_nt: TGTGCCAGCAGCCTCGGACTAAAAGATTCACCCCTCCACTTT; cdr3_aa: CASSLGLKDSPLHF
v_call: TRBV15; j_call: TRBJ2-7; d_call: TRBD2; clone_size: once; cdr3_nt: TGTGCCACCAGCAGGGGCCGGGGCGGGGGGGGCCTCTACTTC; cdr3_aa: CATSRGRGGGGLYF
v_call: TRBV9; j_call: TRBJ2-3; d_call: -; clone_size: -; cdr3_nt: TGTGCCAGCAGCGTAGCAGCGACGGATACAGATACGCAGTATTTT; cdr3_aa: CASSVAATDTDTQYF
v_call: TRBV5-8; j_call: TRBJ2-1; d_call: TRBD1; clone_size: -; cdr3_nt: TGTGCCAGCAGCCGGGGACAGTACAATGAGCAGTTCTTC; cdr3_aa: CASSRGQYNEQFF
v_call: TRBV2; j_call: TRBJ2-1; d_call: -; clone_size: -; cdr3_nt: TGTGCCAGCAGGGGCGATAGCGGATACAATGAGCAGTTCTTC; cdr3_aa: CASRGDSGYNEQFF
v_call: TRBV7-8; j_call: TRBJ1-1; d_call: -; clone_size: -; cdr3_nt: TGTGCCAGCAGCCAAGATCGGGATACTGAAGCTTTCTTT; cdr3_aa: CASSQDRDTEAFF
v_call: TRBV5-1; j_call: TRBJ1-1; d_call: -; clone_size: -; cdr3_nt: TGCGCCAGCAGCCGGAAGATACAGGGTGCCCAAGCTTTCTTT; cdr3_aa: CASSRKIQGAQAFF
v_call: TRBV12-3/TRBV12-4; j_call: TRBJ2-3; d_call: -; clone_size: -; cdr3_nt: TGTGCCAGCAGTTTAACGGGAGATACGCAGTATTTT; cdr3_aa: CASSLTGDTQYF
v_call: TRBV30; j_call: TRBJ2-3; d_call: TRBD2; clone_size: -; cdr3_nt: TGTGCCTGGAGTGTAGCGGGGGGCTGGCCAGATACGCAGTATTTT; cdr3_aa: CAWSVAGGWPDTQYF
v_call: TRBV30; j_call: TRBJ1-2; d_call: TRBD1; clone_size: -; cdr3_nt: TGTGCCTGGAGTCCTCACAGGGGCAGAGAGTATGGCTACACCTTC; cdr3_aa: CAWSPHRGREYGYTF
v_call: TRBV5-1; j_call: TRBJ2-2; d_call: TRBD1; clone_size: few; cdr3_nt: TGCGCCAGCAGCTTTGCGACAGGGGCCACAAGGACCGGGGAGCTGTTTTTT; cdr3_aa: CASSFATGATRTGELFF
v_call: TRBV6-4; j_call: TRBJ1-1; d_call: -; clone_size: -; cdr3_nt: TGTGCCAGCAGTGTCGAGATGAACACTGAAGCTTTCTTT; cdr3_aa: CASSVEMNTEAFF
v_call: TRBV18; j_call: TRBJ1-1; d_call: TRBD1; clone_size: -; cdr3_nt: TGTGCCAGCTCACCGGACAGGGGTTCCACTGAAGCTTTCTTT; cdr3_aa: CASSPDRGSTEAFF
v_call: TRBV28; j_call: TRBJ2-7; d_call: -; clone_size: -; cdr3_nt: TGTGCCAGCAGTGTCGCCGGGACTGCCTCCTACGAGCAGTACTTC; cdr3_aa: CASSVAGTASYEQYF
v_call: TRBV7-9; j_call: TRBJ1-2; d_call: TRBD1; clone_size: once; cdr3_nt: TGTGCCAGCTTACAGGGGGACTATGGCTACACCTTC; cdr3_aa: CASLQGDYGYTF
v_call: TRBV19; j_call: TRBJ2-1; d_call: TRBD2; clone_size: once; cdr3_nt: TGTGCCAGTAGTTCTAGCGGGGGGGGATACAATGAGCAGTTCTTC; cdr3_aa: CASSSSGGGYNEQFF
v_call: TRBV19; j_call: TRBJ2-7; d_call: -; clone_size: -; cdr3_nt: TGTGCCAGTAGTGCGCCGGGACACTTCTACGAGCAGTACTTC; cdr3_aa: CASSAPGHFYEQYF
v_call: TRBV7-2; j_call: TRBJ1-2; d_call: TRBD1; clone_size: -; cdr3_nt: TGTGCCAGCAGCTTACCGGGACAGACTAACTATGGCTACACCTTC; cdr3_aa: CASSLPGQTNYGYTF
v_call: TRBV27; j_call: TRBJ1-5; d_call: -; clone_size: -; cdr3_nt: TGTGCCAGCAGTTCCTTACAGAGAAACAATCAGCCCCAGCATTTT; cdr3_aa: CASSSLQRNNQPQHF
v_call: TRBV11-1; j_call: TRBJ2-1; d_call: -; clone_size: -; cdr3_nt: TGTGCCAGCAACATACAGGGATCCTACAATGAGCAGTTCTTC; cdr3_aa: CASNIQGSYNEQFF
v_call: TRBV29-1; j_call: TRBJ1-1; d_call: -; clone_size: few; cdr3_nt: TGCAGCGCCTATAATCCAGGGGCGAACACTGAAGCTTTCTTT; cdr3_aa: CSAYNPGANTEAFF
v_call: TRBV15; j_call: TRBJ1-1; d_call: -; clone_size: once; cdr3_nt: TGTGCCACCAGCAGAGAGATAGGAGCCCAACCGAACACTGAAGCTTTCTTT; cdr3_aa: CATSREIGAQPNTEAFF
v_call: TRBV3-1/TRBV3-2; j_call: TRBJ2-7; d_call: -; clone_size: -; cdr3_nt: TGTGCCAGCAGCCCCGAGGGGAATCGGGGACTCTACGAGCAGTACTTC; cdr3_aa: CASSPEGNRGLYEQYF
v_call: TRBV7-6; j_call: TRBJ2-5; d_call: -; clone_size: -; cdr3_nt: TGTGCCAGCAGCCCGTACGGGGAGACCCAGTACTTC; cdr3_aa: CASSPYGETQYF
v_call: TRBV6-5; j_call: TRBJ1-1; d_call: -; clone_size: -; cdr3_nt: TGTGCCAGCAGCCTTCTGGCAGGGGAGTACGTAGCTTTCTTT; cdr3_aa: CASSLLAGEYVAFF
v_call: TRBV19; j_call: TRBJ2-2; d_call: TRBD1; clone_size: -; cdr3_nt: TGTGCCAGTACCAAACAGGGGGAAAGAGGGGAGCTGTTTTTT; cdr3_aa: CASTKQGERGELFF
v_call: TRBV4-3; j_call: TRBJ2-5; d_call: -; clone_size: -; cdr3_nt: TGCGCCAGCAGCCAAGATGGAACAGGAAAAGAGACCCAGTACTTC; cdr3_aa: CASSQDGTGKETQYF
v_call: TRBV9; j_call: TRBJ2-1; d_call: TRBD2; clone_size: -; cdr3_nt: TGTGCCAGCAGCCGCGGGGGGGGCGGCTCCTACAATGAGCAGTTCTTC; cdr3_aa: CASSRGGGGSYNEQFF
v_call: TRBV20-1; j_call: TRBJ1-2; d_call: -; clone_size: -; cdr3_nt: TGCAGTGCATACGACAGATCCTACACCTTC; cdr3_aa: CSAYDRSYTF
v_call: TRBV5-1; j_call: TRBJ1-2; d_call: TRBD1; clone_size: -; cdr3_nt: TGCGCCAGCAGCTTGCAGGGGGCGGGTGGCTACACCTTC; cdr3_aa: CASSLQGAGGYTF
v_call: TRBV6-2/TRBV6-3; j_call: TRBJ2-1; d_call: -; clone_size: once; cdr3_nt: TGTGCCAGCAGTTCCCCGACTACCTACAATGAGCAGTTCTTC; cdr3_aa: CASSSPTTYNEQFF
v_call: TRBV5-1; j_call: TRBJ2-5; d_call: TRBD1; clone_size: -; cdr3_nt: TGCGCCAGCAGCGGTGGACAGGGGGCGGTCGGAGAGACCCAGTACTTC; cdr3_aa: CASSGGQGAVGETQYF
v_call: TRBV28; j_call: TRBJ1-2; d_call: TRBD1; clone_size: -; cdr3_nt: TGTGCCAGCAGTTACGGGTGGGACAGGGTGTTCGGCTACACCTTC; cdr3_aa: CASSYGWDRVFGYTF
v_call: TRBV12-3/TRBV12-4; j_call: TRBJ1-2; d_call: TRBD1; clone_size: once; cdr3_nt: TGTGCCAGCAGCACAGGGGACCATGGCTACACCTTC; cdr3_aa: CASSTGDHGYTF
v_call: TRBV18; j_call: TRBJ2-5; d_call: TRBD2; clone_size: few; cdr3_nt: TGTGCCAGCTCTCGGACTAGAGGCGAGACCCAGTACTTC; cdr3_aa: CASSRTRGETQYF
v_call: TRBV12-3/TRBV12-4; j_call: TRBJ1-5; d_call: -; clone_size: -; cdr3_nt: TGTGCCAGCAGTGGACAGAGGAACCAGCCCCAGCATTTT; cdr3_aa: CASSGQRNQPQHF
v_call: TRBV5-5; j_call: TRBJ1-1; d_call: -; clone_size: -; cdr3_nt: TGTGCCAGCAGCTTGAGTCAGTTGAACACTGAAGCTTTCTTT; cdr3_aa: CASSLSQLNTEAFF
v_call: TRBV7-7; j_call: TRBJ2-1; d_call: -; clone_size: -; cdr3_nt: TGTGCCAGCAGCCAGTATACAGGTAATGAGCAGTTCTTC; cdr3_aa: CASSQYTGNEQFF
v_call: TRBV7-9; j_call: TRBJ2-7; d_call: TRBD1; clone_size: -; cdr3_nt: TGTGCCAGCAGCTACGACAGGGGCCCTTACGAGCAGTACTTC; cdr3_aa: CASSYDRGPYEQYF
v_call: TRBV10-3; j_call: TRBJ1-1; d_call: TRBD1; clone_size: -; cdr3_nt: TGTGCCATCAGTGAGTCCGACAGGGCAGCTTTCTTT; cdr3_aa: CAISESDRAAFF
v_call: TRBV5-8; j_call: TRBJ2-7; d_call: -; clone_size: -; cdr3_nt: TGTGCCAGCAGCTTGTTCCTGAGGGGGTCCCTCTCCTACGAGCAGTACTTC; cdr3_aa: CASSLFLRGSLSYEQYF
v_call: TRBV27; j_call: TRBJ1-2; d_call: -; clone_size: -; cdr3_nt: TGTGCCAGCAGTTCAGACAGCCTCTATGGCTACACCTTC; cdr3_aa: CASSSDSLYGYTF
v_call: TRBV5-4; j_call: TRBJ1-6; d_call: TRBD1; clone_size: -; cdr3_nt: TGTGCCAGCAGCTTGCCGGGACAGGGAAATTCACCCCTCCACTTT; cdr3_aa: CASSLPGQGNSPLHF
v_call: TRBV14; j_call: TRBJ2-1; d_call: TRBD2; clone_size: -; cdr3_nt: TGTGCCAGCAGCCAAGGAATCCGGGGGGCCTACAATGAGCAGTTCTTC; cdr3_aa: CASSQGIRGAYNEQFF